This TCR beta chain was recorded in a study of long-term antiretroviral therapy in people with HIV. Runs used v3.0 of the immunoSEQ assay and were done at survey level. Method: immunoSEQ multiplex PCR; TCRdb's copy keeps in-frame clones and lacks some. The sample holds some 25,000 clones; roughly 83% are singletons and the top ten take over 12%. The source is a man aged 30-40 years with HIV. The sample was unsorted PBMCs, taken 4.3 years after starting antiretroviral therapy.

The CDR3 DNA is TGTGCCAGCAGTTTATACCGACAGGGGGCGAGGGGGGCCAACGTCCTGACTTTC. It codes for CASSLYRQGARGANVLTF. The V and J genes are TRBV28 and TRBJ2-6, with TRBD1 identical over 10 bases. This CDR3 comprises 18 residues. Germline V lookup: CDR1 MDHEN, CDR2 SYDVKM. J was trimmed by 4 bases and V by 1 base; bases with no gene match: 7.